Only a few counts were recorded for the clone carrying this TCR beta chain. What it recognizes is unknown. Donors ranged from roughly 6 to 90 years old and were healthy Caucasians in Russia. For every donor, a draw yielded around 10 milliliters of peripheral blood. This specimen comes from a study of blood T cells in healthy people across ages. Study results and limitations: Diversity was higher, and naive CD4+ cells more numerous, in long-lived donors than in aged donors.

The CDR3 totals 14 residues. V was pared by 0 bases and J by 1 base, with 7 bases between. From germline, CDR1 is DFQATT and CDR2 SNEGSKA (reference sequence). The second PCR ran about 6 to 12 cycles with a sample-barcoded 5' primer and J-beta primers. No fewer than 3 million CDR3-containing paired-end reads came from each sample. Using its own MiXCR run on the 5' RACE reads, TCRdb lists one record per CDR3 protein. This table holds over 1.5 million distinct CDR3 sequences, around 48% found once. V gene TRBV20-1 combines with J gene TRBJ2-1; no clear D gene. Source material: blood. This sequence was found in a woman aged 40 to 50 in good health. Here the CDR3 DNA reads TGCAGTGCTAGAGATCTGCAGTCCTACAATGAGCAGTTCTTC. Residues: CSARDLQSYNEQFF.